Presented here are 28 T cell receptor beta chains from one specimen sequenced in a study of beta chain features in type 1 diabetes. Every isolated RNA sample was fully reverse transcribed, so sequencing captured expressed TCRB transcripts. The data were produced by immunoSEQ multiplex PCR, yet TCRdb's version contains in-frame clones alone and is incomplete. The repertoire holds 250,000 to 300,000 clones, with 7.5% to 9.5% as singletons. The sample was central memory CD4+ T cells from blood. The source is a woman in her late teens or twenties in good health.

This clone was counted many times. The chain carries TRBV28 and TRBJ1-1, with D maybe TRBD1 (5 bases). The CDR3 is 15 residues long. Trimming pared 4 bases from V and 1 base from J, leaving 13 bases between. In germline, CDR1 is MDHEN, CDR2 SYDVKM. This CDR3 is CASSSGTRSNTEAFF. The CDR3 DNA sequence: TGTGCCAGCAGTTCCGGGACGCGGTCGAACACTGAAGCTTTCTTT.

J is TRBJ2-7 and V is TRBV5-4; weak D call: TRBD1 (6 bases). Germline V lookup: CDR1 SGHNT, CDR2 YYREEE (reference sequence). The CDR3 runs 15 residues. Trimming removed 0 bases at V and 4 bases at J, with 14 bases between. For the CDR3, the DNA is TGTGCCAGCAGCTTGGCAGGGGTGGAATCATACGAGCAGTACGTC. It specifies CASSLAGVESYEQYV.

The chain joins TRBV19 to TRBJ1-1, with D unclear. Germline V lookup: CDR1 LNHDA, CDR2 SQIVND (reference sequence). There are 14 residues in the CDR3. The germline V and J ends were trimmed by 3 bases and 1 base, with 9 bases remaining between them. The CDR3 DNA is TGTGCCAGTAGTATCTTGTCGGGGAACACTGAAGCTTTCTTT. Protein: CASSILSGNTEAFF.

J is TRBJ1-2 and V is TRBV6-1; D remains ambiguous. CDR1 and CDR2 from the germline V gene are MNHNS and SASEGT. The CDR3 loop spans 14 amino acids. With 0 bases removed from V and 1 base from J, the gap between germline ends came to 6 bases. CDR3 sequence reads: CASSEAGSNYGYTF. CDR3 sequence (DNA): TGTGCCAGCAGTGAAGCCGGCAGTAACTATGGCTACACCTTC.

The sample holds one count of this clone. The V gene is TRBV7-3, the J gene TRBJ2-5; D might be TRBD2 (5 bases). Looked up from germline, CDR1 is SGHTA and CDR2 is FQGTGA. This CDR3 has 13 amino acids. V was trimmed by 5 bases and J by 5 bases, leaving 12 bases between them. The CDR3 nucleotides read TGTGCCAGCAGCCCTACCCCGGGGGAGACCCAGTACTTC. Its translation is CASSPTPGETQYF.

The chain uses TRBV9 and TRBJ2-7, with 7 bases lining up with TRBD1. The J segment lost 3 bases and the V segment lost 3 bases, leaving 6 bases of the junction unmatched. The CDR3 spans 14 residues. From germline, CDR1 is SGDLS and CDR2 YYNGEE. CDR3 sequence: CASSEGQRDYEQYF. Written as DNA, the CDR3 is TGTGCCAGCAGCGAGGGACAGAGAGACTACGAGCAGTACTTC.

Concerning this clone itself: Other nucleotide sequences from this sample produce the same CDR3. The chain couples TRBV5-1 to TRBJ2-1, with 8 bases aligning to TRBD2. The V gene's germline CDR1 is SGHRS and CDR2 YFSETQ. J gave up 8 bases and V 2 bases, and 6 bases lay outside the gene matches. The CDR3 runs 14 residues. The CDR3 is CASSFAGGGDEQFF. DNA for the CDR3: TGCGCCAGCAGCTTCGCGGGAGGCGGGGATGAGCAGTTCTTC.

This rearrangement joins TRBV9 to TRBJ2-3; no definite D call. This CDR3 comprises 13 residues. CDR1 is SGDLS and CDR2 is YYNGEE in the germline V gene. V lost 0 bases and J lost 2, with 4 bases in between. CDR3 coding DNA: TGTGCCAGCAGCGTAGGCCCCACAGATACGCAGTATTTT. This codes for CASSVGPTDTQYF.

This clone was found a few times. The DNA of the CDR3 is TGTGCCAGCAGAGACAGATACAATGAGCAGTTCTTC. Protein product: CASRDRYNEQFF. The J gene is TRBJ2-1, the V gene TRBV28; TRBD1 might be the D (5 bases). Germline V gives CDR1 MDHEN, CDR2 SYDVKM. The CDR3 runs 12 residues. V was shortened by 6 bases and J by 4 bases, with 7 bases between the two germline ends.

This clone has a handful of counts. This chain uses TRBV7-9 with TRBJ1-1; TRBD1 is a possible D gene (6 bases). Germline CDR1 is SEHNR and CDR2 is FQNEAQ (reference sequence). V gave up 4 bases and J gave up 0 bases, with 18 bases separating them. This CDR3 is built from 17 residues. DNA for the CDR3: TGTGCCAGCAGCTCAATCACAGGGAAAGGCTTGAACACTGAAGCTTTCTTT. Residues: CASSSITGKGLNTEAFF.

V is TRBV13 and J is TRBJ2-2; TRBD1 matches 7 bases. Germline assignment: CDR1 PRHDT and CDR2 FYEKMQ (reference sequence). V trimming: 3 bases; J trimming: 14 bases; junction bases outside the gene matches: 12. This CDR3 comprises 14 residues. The CDR3 protein is CASSFLQGPSELFF. In DNA form, the CDR3 reads TGTGCCAGCAGCTTTTTACAGGGGCCCTCCGAACTGTTTTTT. The full variable domain, its missing parts supplied by reference TRBV13 and TRBJ2-2, is AAGVIQSPRHLIKEKRETATLKCYPIPRHDTVYWYQQGPGQDPQFLISFYEKMQSDKGSIPDRFSAQQFSDYHSELNMSSLELGDSALYFCASSFLQGPSELFFGEGSRLTVL.

This clone was seen ten or more times. The J gene is TRBJ2-5, the V gene TRBV2; no firm D call. CDR3 length: 15 amino acids. V shed 3 bases and J shed 2 bases, with 13 bases lying between them. Germline CDR1 reads SNHLY; CDR2 reads FYNNEI. In DNA, the CDR3 is TGTGCCAGCAGTGATTCTAGACAAGTACAAGAGACCCAGTACTTC. Translated: CASSDSRQVQETQYF.

Only a few counts were recorded for this clone. The genes are TRBV5-4 and TRBJ1-5, with D unclear. The CDR3 runs to 13 residues. Trimming removed 0 bases at V and 3 bases at J, with 4 bases between. CDR1 SGHNT and CDR2 YYREEE come from the germline V gene (reference sequence). The CDR3 sequence is CASSLDINQPQHF. Here the CDR3 DNA reads TGTGCCAGCAGCTTGGACATCAATCAGCCCCAGCATTTT.

Points on this clone: The same CDR3 can be traced to other DNA sequences in this sample. The V and J genes are TRBV7-2 and TRBJ1-3; D gene unclear. Trimming took 1 base from V and 0 from J, leaving 4 bases between them. CDR1 and CDR2 (germline): SGHTA, FQGNSA. The CDR3 is 14 residues long. The CDR3 region has the DNA TGTGCCAGCAGCTTAGGCGGCTCTGGAAACACCATATATTTT. Its protein is CASSLGGSGNTIYF.

This clone was found a few times. The chain links TRBV14 to TRBJ2-5, with D possibly TRBD1 on 5 matching bases. V was shortened by 4 bases and J by 2 bases, with 8 bases between the two germline ends. The CDR3 totals 13 residues. Germline V gives CDR1 SGHDN, CDR2 FVKESK. This CDR3 reads CASSRQLQETQYF. The CDR3, as DNA: TGTGCCAGCAGCCGACAGTTACAAGAGACCCAGTACTTC.

This clone came up a few times. The chain couples TRBV15 to TRBJ2-1; 13 positions agree with TRBD2. The germline CDR1 and CDR2 sequences are LNHNV and YYDKDF (reference sequence). This CDR3 has 22 residues. V trimming: 1 base; J trimming: 7 bases; junction bases outside the gene matches: 22. The DNA for the CDR3 is TGTGCCACCAGCAGAGGATTGGTCCCGGGACTAGCGGGGTTTCTTCTTCGGAATGAGCAGTTCTTC. The encoded protein is CATSRGLVPGLAGFLLRNEQFF.

This clone was counted once. V is TRBV9 and J is TRBJ2-5; no firm D call. V dropped 1 base and J dropped 3 bases, with 7 bases sitting between them. The germline CDR1 and CDR2 sequences are SGDLS and YYNGEE. The CDR3 sequence is 13 residues long. CDR3 in DNA: TGTGCCAGCAGCGTAAGTAAGGAAGAGACCCAGTACTTC. Translated, it gives CASSVSKEETQYF.

This clone has more than one count but fewer than ten. The chain is built from TRBV7-9 and TRBJ2-3, with D possibly TRBD1 on 6 matching bases. The CDR3 totals 13 residues. The V end was cut by 3 bases, the J end by 4 bases, with 8 bases between. CDR1 and CDR2 from the germline V gene are SEHNR and FQNEAQ (reference sequence). CDR3 protein: CASSFGGPDTQYF. The CDR3 region has the DNA TGTGCCAGCAGCTTTGGGGGCCCAGATACGCAGTATTTT.

The chain has TRBV5-1 and TRBJ2-5; no clear D. CDR3 length equals 15 residues. CDR1 is SGHRS and CDR2 is YFSETQ in the germline V gene. Trimming cost V 0 bases and J 3 bases, with 12 bases left between them. CDR3 sequence reads: CASSLATRTEETQYF. The CDR3 DNA is TGCGCCAGCAGCTTGGCCACACGGACCGAAGAGACCCAGTACTTC.

At least ten counts were recorded for this clone. The J gene is TRBJ2-3, the V gene TRBV7-7; D remains ambiguous. The V gene lost 6 bases and the J gene lost 2 bases, with 9 bases spanning the gap. The CDR3 contains 13 residues. CDR1 and CDR2 (germline): SSHAT, FNYEAQ (reference sequence). The CDR3: CASSRRPTDTQYF. In DNA, the CDR3 is TGTGCCAGCAGTAGGCGACCCACAGATACGCAGTATTTT.

This clone was recorded a few times. V usage is TRBV9 and J usage is TRBJ2-1; D perhaps matches TRBD2 (6 bases). The CDR3 contains 15 residues. The germline CDR1 and CDR2 sequences are SGDLS and YYNGEE. Trimming took 4 bases from V and 4 from J, leaving 15 bases between them. The CDR3 sequence is CASSRGSGTYNEQFF. DNA for the CDR3: TGTGCCAGCAGCCGGGGGTCAGGGACTTACAATGAGCAGTTCTTC.

This clone showed up many times. The chain joins TRBV10-3 to TRBJ2-3; unclear D gene. Trimming removed 5 bases from V and 6 bases from J, with 6 bases in between. Germline CDR1 reads ENHRY; CDR2 reads SYGVKD. The CDR3 consists of 11 residues. The CDR3 bases are TGTGCCATCAGTACGCGTGATACGCAGTATTTT. Its protein is CAISTRDTQYF.

This clone was recorded at least ten times. This chain uses TRBV10-3 with TRBJ2-1, with 10 bases matching TRBD2. CDR3 length: 18 residues. The J segment lost 2 bases and the V segment lost 3 bases, leaving 10 bases of the junction unmatched. Germline CDR1 and CDR2: ENHRY and SYGVKD. In DNA form, the CDR3 reads TGTGCCATCAGTGACCTACCGGGACTAGCGAATACCTACAATGAGCAGTTCTTC. It yields the protein CAISDLPGLANTYNEQFF.

The CDR3 reads CASSLLGYQPQHF. The CDR3 region has the DNA TGTGCCAGCAGCTTATTGGGGTATCAGCCCCAGCATTTT. The chain combines TRBV7-2 with TRBJ1-5; unclear D gene. CDR3 length: 13 residues. Per germline, CDR1 SGHTA and CDR2 FQGNSA. Trimming left V 2 bases short and J 5 bases short, with 7 bases between.

Only a few counts were recorded for this clone. This chain joins TRBV27 and TRBJ2-7; unclear D gene. V lost 5 bases, J lost 2 bases, and 10 bases lay in between. The CDR3 totals 13 residues. Germline CDR1 is MNHEY and CDR2 is SMNVEV (reference sequence). CDR3 DNA: TGTGCCAGCAGTCCCAGATACCCCTACGAGCAGTACTTC. Encoded protein: CASSPRYPYEQYF.

This clone was detected a few times. The V gene is TRBV28, the J gene TRBJ2-1, with TRBD2 matching 12 bases. The CDR3 is 14 residues long. Germline values: CDR1 MDHEN, CDR2 SYDVKM. The trim removed 8 bases at V and 5 bases at J, leaving 4 bases unmatched. The CDR3 region is CASLTSGGNNEQFF. In DNA form, the CDR3 reads TGTGCCAGCCTAACTAGCGGGGGGAACAATGAGCAGTTCTTC.

There are a few counts of this clone. The chain couples TRBV14 to TRBJ1-1, with D perhaps matching TRBD1 (6 bases). In germline, CDR1 is SGHDN, CDR2 FVKESK. CDR3 length equals 14 residues. The V and J ends lost 3 bases and 6 bases respectively, with 14 bases between them. The CDR3 coding sequence is TGTGCCAGCAGCCAGAAGGACAGTTTCCCTGAAGCTTTCTTT. Encoded protein: CASSQKDSFPEAFF.

This clone was detected a few times. The J gene is TRBJ1-1, the V gene TRBV18; the match to TRBD1 covers 10 bases. The CDR3 has 15 residues. V was pared by 5 bases and J by 8 bases, with 11 bases of the junction left unmatched. CDR1 and CDR2 from the germline V gene are KGHSH and LQKENI. CDR3 nucleotide sequence: TGTGCCAGCTCAATGCCGGACAGGGGGATCCCCGAAGCTTTCTTT. This gives the protein CASSMPDRGIPEAFF.